The text below deals with one T cell receptor beta chain. The sample comes from a study of OX40 agonist ivuxolimab in advanced cancers. Study background: Anti-PD-1, anti-PD-L1 or anti-CTLA-4 therapy given earlier was allowed, and around 40% had some.

This table comes from immunoSEQ multiplex PCR, and its TCRdb copy is limited to in-frame clones, with some not included. The sample has 91,000 or so clones, roughly 94% seen once. Trimming took 6 bases from V and 5 from J, leaving 16 bases between them. The germline CDR1 and CDR2 sequences are KGHSH and LQKENI. This CDR3 has 14 residues. This receptor was identified in an adult with an advanced solid tumor such as melanoma, head and neck, liver or kidney cancer. The chain is built from TRBV18 and TRBJ1-1; D is possibly TRBD1 (6 bases). Sample: CD4+ or CD8+ T cells sorted from blood, taken in a trial of the OX40 agonist ivuxolimab. The CDR3 region is CASSVAQGKTEAFF. The CDR3 bases are TGTGCCAGCTCCGTTGCCCAGGGGAAGACTGAAGCTTTCTTT.